Listed here are 22 T cell receptor beta chains from one sample, sequenced in a study of T cell responses to AZD1222 COVID-19 vaccine. The assay was immunoSEQ multiplex PCR, and TCRdb's table has in-frame clones only and misses some. The sample consists of about 86,000 clones, roughly 87% of them appearing once. Here the sequenced sample was peripheral blood, taken on day 0 of AZD1222 vaccination. The source of these receptors is an adult in good health.

This chain uses TRBV18 with TRBJ2-3; no reliable D call. Between the trimmed V and J ends, which lost 1 base and 4 bases, there was a span of 6 bases. The germline V gene encodes CDR1 KGHSH and CDR2 LQKENI. The CDR3 is made up of 13 amino acids. CDR3 DNA sequence: TGTGCCAGCTCACCACTAATCGCAGATACGCAGTATTTT. Translated, it gives CASSPLIADTQYF.

This clone was found once. The V and J genes are TRBV28 and TRBJ2-6; D unresolved. V lost 7 bases, J lost 0 bases, and 10 bases lay in between. Germline V lookup: CDR1 MDHEN, CDR2 SYDVKM. The CDR3 is made up of 15 amino acids. The CDR3 region is CASTTPGSGANVLTF. The CDR3 DNA sequence: TGTGCCAGCACTACCCCCGGCTCTGGGGCCAACGTCCTGACTTTC.

The rearrangement joins TRBV6-6 to TRBJ2-7, with 10 bases matching TRBD1. V was pared by 5 bases and J by 1 base, with 2 bases of the junction left unmatched. The V gene's germline CDR1 is MNHNY and CDR2 SVGAGI (reference sequence). The CDR3 covers 14 residues. CDR3: CASSRTGGSYEQYF. The CDR3 DNA reads TGTGCCAGCAGTCGGACAGGGGGGTCCTACGAGCAGTACTTC.

The V gene is TRBV9, the J gene TRBJ1-2; no definite D call. This CDR3 is 16 amino acids long. Germline assignment: CDR1 SGDLS and CDR2 YYNGEE. V gave up 0 bases and J gave up 2 bases, with 14 bases separating them. DNA for the CDR3: TGTGCCAGCAGCGTAGCGATGGGCGGATCCAACTATGGCTACACCTTC. Protein product: CASSVAMGGSNYGYTF.

The gene calls are TRBV5-1 and TRBJ2-5; either TRBD1 or TRBD2 may fit D (5 bases each). The V and J ends lost 4 bases and 3 bases respectively, with 19 bases between them. CDR1 SGHRS and CDR2 YFSETQ come from the germline V gene. This CDR3 comprises 16 residues. CDR3 sequence reads: CASSQGARQLKETQYF. CDR3 nucleotide sequence: TGCGCCAGCAGCCAGGGAGCGAGACAGTTAAAAGAGACCCAGTACTTC. The variable domain in full, with the rest retrieved from reference TRBV5-1 and TRBJ2-5, is KAGVTQTPRYLIKTRGQQVTLSCSPISGHRSVSWYQQTPGQGLQFLFEYFSETQRNKGNFPGRFSGRQFSNSRSEMNVSTLELGDSALYLCASSQGARQLKETQYFGPGTRLLVL.

This clone was picked up a small number of times. V and J are TRBV5-6 and TRBJ1-5; tentatively, D is TRBD1 (5 bases). Trimming removed 0 bases at V and 3 bases at J, with 13 bases between. CDR1 and CDR2 from the germline V gene are SGHDT and YYEEEE. This CDR3 has 16 residues. CDR3 residues: CASSLAGAALNQPQHF. Here the CDR3 DNA reads TGTGCCAGCAGCTTGGCCGGGGCAGCCCTCAATCAGCCCCAGCATTTT. Based on the CDR3 plus reference TRBV5-6 and TRBJ1-5, the full variable domain is DAGVTQSPTHLIKTRGQQVTLRCSPKSGHDTVSWYQQALGQGPQFIFQYYEEEERQRGNFPDRFSGHQFPNYSSELNVNALLLGDSALYLCASSLAGAALNQPQHFGDGTRLSIL.

The chain is built from TRBV27 and TRBJ1-4, with 8 bases aligning to TRBD1. V trimming: 7 bases; J trimming: 8 bases; junction bases outside the gene matches: 15. Germline values: CDR1 MNHEY, CDR2 SMNVEV (reference sequence). This CDR3 comprises 16 residues. The CDR3 DNA reads as TGTGCCAGCATGGTACCCTCCGGGACAGGCGGCGAAAAACTGTTTTTT. This gives the protein CASMVPSGTGGEKLFF.

The chain uses TRBV12-2 and TRBJ2-5; TRBD2, the D gene given by the table, was not confirmed from the DNA. TRBV12-2 has pseudogene status. CDR3 length equals 15 residues. CDR3 region: CASRSPAGVAETQYF. The CDR3 nucleotides read TGTGCAAGTCGCTCCCCGGCGGGAGTTGCAGAGACCCAGTACTTC.

The chain couples TRBV10-3 to TRBJ2-7; TRBD1 agrees at 11 bases. Trimming cost V 6 bases and J 2 bases; bases outside gene matches: 0. Germline V CDR1 and CDR2: ENHRY, SYGVKD. This CDR3 has 13 residues. CDR3 in DNA: TGTGCCATCAGGGGACAGGGGGCCTACGAGCAGTACTTC. Protein sequence: CAIRGQGAYEQYF.

J is TRBJ2-2 and V is TRBV2; D may be TRBD2 (7 bases). The CDR3 is made up of 15 amino acids. Germline lookup yields CDR1 SNHLY and CDR2 FYNNEI. V dropped 3 bases and J dropped 5 bases, with 13 bases sitting between them. Here the CDR3 DNA reads TGTGCCAGCAGTGAGCCCGGGGGGCATACCGGGGAGCTGTTTTTT. Protein sequence: CASSEPGGHTGELFF. The full variable domain, its missing parts supplied by reference TRBV2 and TRBJ2-2, is EPEVTQTPSHQVTQMGQEVILRCVPISNHLYFYWYRQILGQKVEFLVSFYNNEISEKSEIFDDQFSVERPDGSNFTLKIRSTKLEDSAMYFCASSEPGGHTGELFFGEGSRLTVL.

The gene calls are TRBV13 and TRBJ2-3, with 9 bases aligning to TRBD2. This CDR3 contains 15 residues. In germline, CDR1 is PRHDT, CDR2 FYEKMQ (reference sequence). After removal of 5 bases from V and 0 bases from J, the junction contained 3 bases not matched to a gene. In nucleotides, the CDR3 is TGTGCCAGCAGCATCCTAGCGGGAAGCACAGATACGCAGTATTTT. Translating it yields CASSILAGSTDTQYF.

The chain recombines TRBV27 with TRBJ1-4, with 12 bases fitting TRBD1. The V segment lost 6 bases and the J segment 7 bases; nucleotides outside the gene matches: 6. Germline V CDR1 and CDR2: MNHEY, SMNVEV (reference sequence). CDR3 length: 15 residues. CDR3 residues: CASRGGQGAFEKLFF. For the CDR3, the DNA is TGTGCCAGCAGGGGGGGACAGGGGGCGTTTGAAAAACTGTTTTTT.

The gene calls are TRBV4-1 and TRBJ1-3; 7 bases line up with TRBD1. Germline V gene data show CDR1 as MGHRA and CDR2 as YSYEKL. V gave up 6 bases and J gave up 6 bases; unmatched junction bases: 8. The CDR3 extends over 14 amino acids. CDR3 sequence reads: CASSSVGQQNTIYF. In DNA, the CDR3 is TGCGCCAGCAGTAGCGTGGGACAGCAAAACACCATATATTTT.

This sequence joins TRBV28 and TRBJ1-5; 8 bases match TRBD1. Germline V gene sequence: CDR1 MDHEN, CDR2 SYDVKM. This CDR3 region has 15 residues. V was pared by 6 bases and J by 6 bases, with 10 bases of the junction left unmatched. CDR3 residues: CASSRGQGGFQPQHF. The CDR3 nucleotides read TGTGCCAGCAGCCGAGGACAGGGAGGTTTTCAGCCCCAGCATTTT.

The rearrangement links TRBV18 to TRBJ1-5; unclear D gene. Trimming took off 0 bases at V and 8 bases at J, with 11 bases between the two ends. Germline-derived CDR1 and CDR2 are KGHSH and LQKENI. The CDR3 has 14 residues. The CDR3 DNA reads TGTGCCAGCTCACCACCCCACCAAAGGGAGCCCCAGCATTTT. Protein product: CASSPPHQREPQHF.

V is TRBV30 and J is TRBJ1-3; no definite D call. This CDR3 has 12 residues. V lost 3 bases and J lost 1, with 4 bases in between. From germline, CDR1 is GTSNPN and CDR2 SVGIG (reference sequence). CDR3 residues: CAWRQSGNTIYF. The CDR3 nucleotides are TGTGCCTGGAGGCAGTCTGGAAACACCATATATTTT.

The chain recombines TRBV7-2 with TRBJ2-2; TRBD1 might be the D (6 bases). Germline V gene sequence: CDR1 SGHTA, CDR2 FQGNSA. The CDR3 consists of 14 residues. V lost 5 bases, J lost 6 bases, and 13 bases lay in between. Here the CDR3 reads CASSKMGTPGELFF. CDR3 DNA: TGTGCCAGCAGCAAAATGGGGACACCCGGGGAGCTGTTTTTT.

The chain uses TRBV27 and TRBJ1-6; 10 bases align to TRBD1. J lost 6 bases, V lost 5 bases, and 1 base had no gene match. CDR1 and CDR2 (germline): MNHEY, SMNVEV (reference sequence). CDR3 length: 14 amino acids. The CDR3 loop is CASSRDRGNSPLHF. CDR3 sequence (DNA): TGTGCCAGCAGTCGGGACAGGGGTAATTCACCCCTCCACTTT.

V gene TRBV7-9 combines with J gene TRBJ2-3, with 11 positions matching TRBD2. J was trimmed by 1 base and V by 4 bases; bases with no gene match: 4. The CDR3 contains 16 residues. The germline V gene encodes CDR1 SEHNR and CDR2 FQNEAQ (reference sequence). CDR3 residues: CASSSSLAGGTDTQYF. The CDR3, as DNA: TGTGCCAGCAGCTCTTCACTAGCGGGAGGCACAGATACGCAGTATTTT.

The chain uses TRBV7-9 and TRBJ2-7; perhaps TRBD1 as D (6 bases). Germline V gene sequence: CDR1 SEHNR, CDR2 FQNEAQ (reference sequence). The length of the CDR3 is 15 residues. V lost 1 base, J lost 0 bases, and 10 bases lay in between. CDR3 sequence: CASSLEVTGSYEQYF. The CDR3 DNA reads as TGTGCCAGCAGCTTAGAAGTGACAGGCTCCTACGAGCAGTACTTC.

The rearrangement links TRBV6-5 to TRBJ2-1; 10 nucleotides line up with TRBD2. This CDR3 spans 16 amino acids. The trim removed 0 bases at V and 7 bases at J, leaving 6 bases unmatched. CDR1 MNHEY and CDR2 SVGAGI come from the germline V gene. Here the CDR3 DNA reads TGTGCCAGCAGTTACTCCGGGCGGACTAGCGGAAATGAGCAGTTCTTC. Its translation: CASSYSGRTSGNEQFF.

This clone came up once. The genes are TRBV6-5 and TRBJ1-5; D is undetermined. The CDR3 has 13 amino acids. V was pared by 6 bases and J by 0 bases, with 6 bases between. Germline V lookup: CDR1 MNHEY, CDR2 SVGAGI. Here the CDR3 reads CASRVSSNQPQHF. The CDR3 region has the DNA TGTGCCAGCAGAGTCAGTAGCAATCAGCCCCAGCATTTT.